These 30 T cell receptor beta chains were sequenced from one sample in a study of blood T cell repertoires in COVID-19. Here immunoSEQ multiplex PCR was the method, and the copy in TCRdb shows in-frame clones only, minus some. The table has 350,000 to 400,000 clones, just over 90% seen once; the top ten hold about 0.78%. Sequencing input: PBMCs or T cells enriched from blood (not recorded which). The receptors stem from a woman between 40 and 50 years old who had been exposed to COVID-19.

The rearrangement uses TRBV18 and TRBJ2-4; TRBD1 aligns across 8 bases. The CDR3 runs to 17 residues. The germline V gene encodes CDR1 KGHSH and CDR2 LQKENI. V shed 6 bases, J shed 13 bases, and the junction held 23 bases outside the gene matches. In nucleotides, the CDR3 is TGTGCCAGCTCGTTCTTCGGACAGGGCTTCTCAAAATCGGAGCAGTACTTC. This gives the protein CASSFFGQGFSKSEQYF.

The rearrangement uses TRBV27 and TRBJ1-5; 7 bases align to TRBD1. The CDR3 length is 19 residues. The V gene end was trimmed by 5 bases and the J gene end by 3 bases; junction bases not matched to a gene: 19. CDR1 and CDR2 (germline): MNHEY, SMNVEV (reference sequence). In DNA form, the CDR3 reads TGTGCCAGCAGTCCCTTGAGACTAGACAGGGATGGTGACAATCAGCCCCAGCATTTT. The encoded protein is CASSPLRLDRDGDNQPQHF.

This chain connects TRBV5-1 to TRBJ2-5; 7 nucleotides match TRBD1. CDR1 and CDR2 (germline): SGHRS, YFSETQ. V shed 0 bases, J shed 3 bases, and the junction held 5 bases outside the gene matches. The CDR3 covers 15 residues. The CDR3 bases are TGCGCCAGCAGCTTGGGGGGACAGCTGGAAGAGACCCAGTACTTC. Amino acids: CASSLGGQLEETQYF.

In this sample, this clone turned up once. The chain carries TRBV12-5 and TRBJ1-2; TRBD1 might be the D (5 bases). The germline gives CDR1 LGHNT, CDR2 FRNRAP. V lost 0 bases and J lost 8, with 10 bases in between. There are 13 residues in the CDR3. The CDR3 loop reads CASGLVGDWGYTF. In nucleotides, the CDR3 is TGTGCTAGTGGTTTGGTGGGGGACTGGGGCTACACCTTC.

The J gene is TRBJ1-1, the V gene TRBV6-2 or TRBV6-3, with unresolved D. Per germline, CDR1 MNHEY and CDR2 SVGEGT. The CDR3 covers 18 residues. Trimming took off 2 bases at V and 4 bases at J, with 23 bases between the two ends. The chain's CDR3 is CASSYGVGLRSWGTEAFF. CDR3 in DNA: TGTGCCAGCAGTTACGGCGTTGGACTGCGCTCCTGGGGCACTGAAGCTTTCTTT.

The chain combines TRBV12-5 with TRBJ2-3; D might be TRBD1 (6 bases). V gave up 6 bases and J gave up 2 bases, with 15 bases separating them. The CDR3 is made up of 15 amino acids. Germline V gives CDR1 LGHNT, CDR2 FRNRAP. The CDR3 DNA reads as TGTGCTAGTGGCTCGCTAACAGGGAACACAGATACGCAGTATTTT. Amino acids: CASGSLTGNTDTQYF.

The J gene is TRBJ2-1, the V gene TRBV14; no firm D call. The CDR3 runs 15 residues. Trimming shortened V by 0 bases and J by 6 bases, and 12 bases separated the two germline ends. From germline, CDR1 is SGHDN and CDR2 FVKESK. CDR3 residues: CASSQERLGVNEQFF. CDR3 coding DNA: TGTGCCAGCAGCCAAGAAAGGCTGGGCGTCAATGAGCAGTTCTTC.

The rearrangement uses TRBV19 and TRBJ1-5, with TRBD1 as a possible D gene (5 bases). The length of the CDR3 is 14 residues. Trimming stripped 6 bases from V and 4 bases from J, with 13 bases between. Per germline, CDR1 LNHDA and CDR2 SQIVND (reference sequence). The DNA of the CDR3 is TGTGCCAGTAGCTTCACGGGGGTGAATCAGCCCCAGCATTTT. Translation gives CASSFTGVNQPQHF.

This sequence joins TRBV5-6 and TRBJ2-1; weak D call: TRBD2 (5 bases). The CDR3 spans 12 residues. Trimming shortened V by 0 bases and J by 7 bases, and 5 bases separated the two germline ends. The germline gives CDR1 SGHDT, CDR2 YYEEEE. CDR3 loop: CASSLGGNEQFF. The CDR3 DNA sequence: TGTGCCAGCAGCTTGGGAGGGAATGAGCAGTTCTTC.

The rearrangement uses TRBV19 and TRBJ2-1; 9 bases align to TRBD2. From germline, CDR1 is LNHDA and CDR2 SQIVND (reference sequence). V trimming: 3 bases; J trimming: 0 bases; junction bases outside the gene matches: 3. The CDR3 is 16 amino acids. CDR3 protein: CASSMVAGASYNEQFF. The CDR3 nucleotides read TGTGCCAGTAGTATGGTAGCGGGGGCCTCCTACAATGAGCAGTTCTTC.

The chain employs TRBV6-4 and TRBJ2-3, with 9 bases aligning to TRBD1. There are 14 residues in the CDR3. Germline-derived CDR1 and CDR2 are MRHNA and SNTAGT. With V trimmed by 10 bases and J by 3 bases, 8 bases remained unmatched. This CDR3 is CATRDRVNTDTQYF. In DNA, the CDR3 is TGTGCCACCCGGGACAGGGTTAATACAGATACGCAGTATTTT.

The J gene is TRBJ1-3, the V gene TRBV13, with 7 bases that match TRBD1. Germline assignment: CDR1 PRHDT and CDR2 FYEKMQ (reference sequence). Germline trimming cut 1 base from V and 5 bases from J; bases unmatched to any gene: 11. CDR3 length equals 17 residues. The CDR3 is CASSLVGGGLKRNTIYF. In nucleotides, the CDR3 is TGTGCCAGCAGCTTAGTAGGGGGCGGTTTGAAAAGAAACACCATATATTTT.

This chain links TRBV9 with TRBJ2-7, with TRBD2 matching 9 bases. This CDR3 has 14 amino acids. The germline CDR1 and CDR2 sequences are SGDLS and YYNGEE. The junction had 1 base not matched to a gene; V was cut back by 0 bases and J by 3 bases. CDR3 DNA sequence: TGTGCCAGCAGCGTAGGAGCGGGGGGCTACGAGCAGTACTTC. Its protein product is CASSVGAGGYEQYF.

The rearrangement links TRBV6-6 to TRBJ1-2; D remains ambiguous. Trimming removed 5 bases from V and 10 bases from J, with 11 bases in between. CDR3 length: 11 amino acids. Germline-derived CDR1 and CDR2 are MNHNY and SVGAGI (reference sequence). The CDR3: CASSPLLDYTF. The CDR3, as DNA: TGTGCCAGCAGTCCCCTCTTAGACTACACCTTC.

The chain combines TRBV5-6 with TRBJ1-3; D not resolved. With 3 bases removed from V and 0 bases from J, the gap between germline ends came to 13 bases. This CDR3 region has 16 residues. CDR1 is SGHDT, CDR2 YYEEEE, per germline. CDR3 coding DNA: TGTGCCAGCAGCTCCCCATGGGGAGTCTCTGGAAACACCATATATTTT. This translates into CASSSPWGVSGNTIYF.

The chain links TRBV27 to TRBJ1-2; 7 bases are shared with TRBD1. Germline V gene lookup returns CDR1 MNHEY and CDR2 SMNVEV (reference sequence). This CDR3 spans 16 amino acids. After removal of 0 bases from V and 6 bases from J, the junction contained 10 bases not matched to a gene. This chain's CDR3 is CASSLSINDREDGYTF. For the CDR3, the DNA is TGTGCCAGCAGTTTATCGATCAACGACAGGGAGGATGGCTACACCTTC.

This chain connects TRBV27 to TRBJ2-5; 7 bases match TRBD1. Germline CDR1 and CDR2: MNHEY and SMNVEV (reference sequence). Trimming cost V 3 bases and J 6 bases; bases outside gene matches: 10. The CDR3 spans 15 residues. The CDR3: CASSLGRGIGQTQYF. In DNA, the CDR3 is TGTGCCAGCAGTTTGGGCAGGGGGATCGGACAGACCCAGTACTTC.

The count of this clone is one. The V and J genes are TRBV6-4 and TRBJ1-1; D is unclear. The CDR3 is 14 amino acids. Germline assignment: CDR1 MRHNA and CDR2 SNTAGT. With 3 bases removed from V and 4 bases from J, the gap between germline ends came to 12 bases. The CDR3 DNA follows: TGTGCCAGCAGTGAACGCGGAGGTGGCACTGAAGCTTTCTTT. Translating gives CASSERGGGTEAFF.

J is TRBJ2-7 and V is TRBV11-3; TRBD2 is a possible D gene (6 bases). The CDR3 runs to 14 residues. The V end was cut by 5 bases, the J end by 5 bases, with 16 bases between. Germline V gene lookup returns CDR1 SGHNT and CDR2 YENEEA. Here the CDR3 reads CASSPEGDWHEQYF. CDR3 sequence (DNA): TGTGCCAGCAGCCCGGAGGGAGATTGGCACGAGCAGTACTTC. Combining the CDR3 with reference TRBV11-3 and TRBJ2-7 gives the whole variable domain EAGVVQSPRYKIIEKKQPVAFWCNPISGHNTLYWYLQNLGQGPELLIRYENEEAVDDSQLPKDRFSAERLKGVDSTLKIQPAELGDSAVYLCASSPEGDWHEQYFGPGTRLTVT.

Here the CDR3 DNA reads TGTGCCAGCAGTTACTTTGGACAAAATCAGCCCCAGCATTTT. Protein sequence: CASSYFGQNQPQHF. This chain links TRBV6-2 or TRBV6-3 with TRBJ1-5; D may be TRBD1 (5 bases). Trimming removed 1 base at V and 4 bases at J, with 8 bases between. CDR1 and CDR2 (germline): MNHEY, SVGEGT. CDR3 length: 14 residues.

CDR3 bases: TGTGCCAGCTCACGAGCGGGACAGGGTCGAAAGACCCAGTACTTC. Protein: CASSRAGQGRKTQYF. The J gene is TRBJ2-5, the V gene TRBV18; 9 nucleotides line up with TRBD1. From germline, CDR1 is KGHSH and CDR2 LQKENI. The CDR3 extends over 15 amino acids. V shed 4 bases, J shed 6 bases, and the junction held 9 bases outside the gene matches.

The CDR3 sequence is CASSRSGQGYTEAFF. The DNA of the CDR3 is TGTGCCAGCAGCCGGTCGGGACAGGGATACACTGAAGCTTTCTTT. The rearrangement uses TRBV5-8 and TRBJ1-1; 9 positions match TRBD1. The V and J ends lost 4 bases and 3 bases, in that order; junction bases with no gene match: 7. The CDR3 is 15 residues long. The V gene's germline CDR1 is SGHTS and CDR2 YDEGEE. The entire variable domain, with the rest obtained from reference TRBV5-8 and TRBJ1-1, is as follows: EAGVTQSPTHLIKTRGQQATLRCSPISGHTSVYWYQQALGLGLQFLLWYDEGEERNRGNFPPRFSGRQFPNYSSELNVNALELEDSALYLCASSRSGQGYTEAFFGQGTRLTVV.

This chain links TRBV14 with TRBJ2-5; 13 positions agree with TRBD2. The CDR3 runs to 17 residues. CDR1 is SGHDN, CDR2 FVKESK, per germline. Trimming at V came to 3 bases and at J to 5 bases, leaving 9 bases not matched to a gene. CDR3 loop: CASSHGRTSGRRETQYF. The CDR3, as DNA: TGTGCCAGCAGCCATGGACGGACTAGCGGGAGAAGGGAGACCCAGTACTTC.

The J gene is TRBJ1-1, the V gene TRBV27; D might be TRBD1 (6 bases). Trimming took 7 bases from V and 1 from J, leaving 28 bases between them. The CDR3 has 19 residues. Germline values: CDR1 MNHEY, CDR2 SMNVEV (reference sequence). CDR3 DNA: TGTGCCAGCATCTACAGGGTTCAGGGAAGAGTATCCGAGAACACTGAAGCTTTCTTT. Encoded protein: CASIYRVQGRVSENTEAFF.

The chain employs TRBV5-1 and TRBJ1-1; D may be TRBD1 (5 bases). This CDR3 region has 15 residues. Germline V gives CDR1 SGHRS, CDR2 YFSETQ. The V and J ends lost 0 bases and 1 base respectively, with 10 bases between them. CDR3 residues: CASSLVTGRNTEAFF. As DNA, the CDR3 is TGCGCCAGCAGCTTGGTTACAGGAAGGAACACTGAAGCTTTCTTT.

The chain is built from TRBV18 and TRBJ2-7, with D perhaps TRBD1 (7 bases). There are 14 residues in the CDR3. V was pared by 6 bases and J by 6 bases, with 18 bases between. The germline gives CDR1 KGHSH, CDR2 LQKENI. This chain's CDR3 is CASSDGGGLLEQYF. The CDR3 nucleotides are TGTGCCAGCTCGGATGGAGGGGGCCTTCTCGAGCAGTACTTC.

The CDR3 here is CASSLSSWTSGSTDTQYF. The CDR3 region has the DNA TGTGCCAGCAGTTTATCATCTTGGACTAGCGGGAGCACAGATACGCAGTATTTT. V is TRBV2 and J is TRBJ2-3; TRBD2 matches at 11 bases. Looked up from germline, CDR1 is SNHLY and CDR2 is FYNNEI. CDR3 size: 18 residues. Trimming removed 5 bases from V and 0 bases from J; junction bases left unmatched: 10. The variable domain in full, completed from reference TRBV2 and TRBJ2-3, reads EPEVTQTPSHQVTQMGQEVILRCVPISNHLYFYWYRQILGQKVEFLVSFYNNEISEKSEIFDDQFSVERPDGSNFTLKIRSTKLEDSAMYFCASSLSSWTSGSTDTQYFGPGTRLTVL.

This chain joins TRBV2 and TRBJ2-3, with 9 bases aligning to TRBD2. From germline, CDR1 is SNHLY and CDR2 FYNNEI. The trim removed 5 bases at V and 3 bases at J, leaving 12 bases unmatched. The CDR3 has 17 residues. The CDR3 DNA reads as TGTGCCAGCAGTCCCGGGACTAGCAAGATGGGGACAGATACGCAGTATTTT. This translates into CASSPGTSKMGTDTQYF.

The chain couples TRBV30 to TRBJ2-1; 9 bases agree with TRBD2. This CDR3 comprises 13 residues. Germline CDR1 GTSNPN, CDR2 SVGIG (reference sequence). The ends lost 4 bases at V and 5 bases at J; junction bases unmatched: 3. CDR3 coding DNA: TGTGCCTGGACTAGCGGGGACAACAATGAGCAGTTCTTC. Amino acids: CAWTSGDNNEQFF.

The chain has TRBV5-1 and TRBJ1-1; weak D call: TRBD1 (5 bases). This CDR3 has 19 residues. Trimming took 4 bases from V and 0 from J, leaving 25 bases between them. Germline loops: CDR1 SGHRS, CDR2 YFSETQ. The CDR3 region is CASSPSGKVPGRLNTEAFF. The DNA of the CDR3 is TGCGCCAGCAGCCCCAGCGGGAAGGTACCGGGACGGCTGAACACTGAAGCTTTCTTT.